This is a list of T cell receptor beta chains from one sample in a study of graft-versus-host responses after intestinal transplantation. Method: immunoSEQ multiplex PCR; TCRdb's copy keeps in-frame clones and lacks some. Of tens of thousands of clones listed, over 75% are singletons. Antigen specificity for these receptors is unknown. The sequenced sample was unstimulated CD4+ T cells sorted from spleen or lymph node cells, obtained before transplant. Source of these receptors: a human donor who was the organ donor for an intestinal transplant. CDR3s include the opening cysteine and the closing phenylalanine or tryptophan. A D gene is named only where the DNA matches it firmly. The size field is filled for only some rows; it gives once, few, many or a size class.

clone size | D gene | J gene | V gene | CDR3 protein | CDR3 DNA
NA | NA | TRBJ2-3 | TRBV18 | CASSPQSGLSRQYF | TGTGCCAGCTCACCACAATCGGGGTTGAGTCGGCAGTATTTT
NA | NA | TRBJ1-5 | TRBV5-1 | CASSLDAGGNQPQHF | TGCGCCAGCAGCTTGGATGCAGGGGGCAATCAGCCCCAGCATTTT
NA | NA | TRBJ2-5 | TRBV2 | CASSVDRQETQYF | TGTGCCAGCAGTGTAGACAGACAAGAGACCCAGTACTTC
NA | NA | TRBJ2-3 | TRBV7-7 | CASSLALGDTQYF | TGTGCTAGCAGCTTAGCACTAGGAGATACGCAGTATTTT
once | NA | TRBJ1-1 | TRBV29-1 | CSVLRGYTEAFF | TGCAGCGTGCTACGGGGGTATACTGAAGCTTTCTTT
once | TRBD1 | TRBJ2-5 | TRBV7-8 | CASSLTGEETQYF | TGTGCCAGCAGTTTGACAGGGGAAGAGACCCAGTACTTC
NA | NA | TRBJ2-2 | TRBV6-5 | CASSYGLFTGELFF | TGTGCCAGCAGTTATGGACTTTTCACCGGGGAGCTGTTTTTT
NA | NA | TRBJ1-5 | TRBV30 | CAYYGGLGQPQHF | TGTGCCTACTACGGGGGGTTAGGGCAGCCCCAGCATTTT
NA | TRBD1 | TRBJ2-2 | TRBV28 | CASSLWGQPNTGELFF | TGTGCCAGCAGTTTATGGGGACAGCCTAACACCGGGGAGCTGTTTTTT
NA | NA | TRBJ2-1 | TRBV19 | CASSIVTSDNEQFF | TGTGCCAGTAGTATTGTCACATCAGACAATGAGCAGTTCTTC
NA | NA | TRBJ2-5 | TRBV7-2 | CASSLAGAQETQYF | TGTGCCAGCAGCTTAGCAGGGGCCCAAGAGACCCAGTACTTC
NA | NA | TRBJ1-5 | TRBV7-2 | CASSETGPNQPQHF | TGTGCCAGCAGCGAGACAGGCCCCAATCAGCCCCAGCATTTT
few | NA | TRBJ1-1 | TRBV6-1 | CASSDINTEAFF | TGTGCCAGCAGTGATATAAACACTGAAGCTTTCTTT
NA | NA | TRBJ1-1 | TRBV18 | CASSSGHTNTEAFF | TGTGCCAGCTCGTCAGGACACACGAACACTGAAGCTTTCTTT
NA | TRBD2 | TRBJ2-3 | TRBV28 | CASSDINPGRGGLDTQYF | TGTGCCAGCAGTGACATTAACCCTGGGCGGGGGGGCCTGGATACGCAGTATTTT
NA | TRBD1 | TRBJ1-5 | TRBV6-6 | CATDDRAGQPQHF | TGTGCCACCGATGACAGGGCGGGTCAGCCCCAGCATTTT
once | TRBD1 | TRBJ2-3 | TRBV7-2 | CASSLKGQGIKTDTQYF | TGTGCCAGCAGCTTAAAAGGACAGGGGATAAAAACAGATACGCAGTATTTT
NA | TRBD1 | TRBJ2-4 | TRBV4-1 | CASSQQQTGWDIQYF | TGCGCCAGCAGCCAACAACAGACAGGGTGGGACATTCAGTACTTC
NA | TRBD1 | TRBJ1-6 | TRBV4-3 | CASSLDRDRALHF | TGCGCCAGCAGTTTAGACCGGGACAGGGCTCTCCACTTT
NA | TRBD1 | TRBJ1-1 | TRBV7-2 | CASSLGTATEAFF | TGTGCCAGCAGCCTAGGGACAGCCACTGAAGCTTTCTTT
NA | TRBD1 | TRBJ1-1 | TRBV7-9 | CASSLGDRVDTEAFF | TGTGCCAGCAGCTTAGGGGACAGGGTTGACACTGAAGCTTTCTTT
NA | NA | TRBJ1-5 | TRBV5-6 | CASSPRGGAAQPQHF | TGTGCCAGCAGCCCGCGGGGGGGGGCAGCTCAGCCCCAGCATTTT
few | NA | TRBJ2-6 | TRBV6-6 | CASRERHRGGANVLTF | TGTGCCAGCAGGGAACGACACCGGGGGGGGGCCAACGTCCTGACTTTC
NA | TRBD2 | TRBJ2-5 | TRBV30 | CAWTRLAGVQETQYF | TGTGCCTGGACAAGACTAGCGGGGGTCCAAGAGACCCAGTACTTC
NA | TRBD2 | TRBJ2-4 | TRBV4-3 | CASSQETSGVIQYF | TGCGCCAGCAGCCAAGAAACTAGCGGGGTCATTCAGTACTTC
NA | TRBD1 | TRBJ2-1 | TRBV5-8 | CASSPDRVRIPLNNEQFF | TGTGCCAGCAGCCCGGACAGGGTACGGATCCCCCTTAACAATGAGCAGTTCTTC
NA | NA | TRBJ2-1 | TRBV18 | CASSPIKTDYNEQFF | TGTGCCAGCTCACCTATCAAGACAGATTACAATGAGCAGTTCTTC
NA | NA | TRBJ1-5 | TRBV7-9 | CASSLDIQPQHF | TGTGCCAGCAGCCTGGACATCCAGCCCCAGCATTTT
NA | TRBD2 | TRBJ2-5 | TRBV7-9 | CASTVAGGGGTQYF | TGTGCCAGCACGGTAGCGGGGGGTGGAGGGACCCAGTACTTC